This T cell receptor (beta chain) was captured by sequencing in a study of blood T cell repertoires in COVID-19 (dated by TCRdb to 2020 to 2022). Background for the entire study: Samples covering the acute and convalescent phases of COVID-19 were provided by collaborators in the United States, Italy and Spain. The prospective study material was composed of cDNA or gDNA derived from T cells, B-cell-depleted T cells, or PBMCs. Deeply sampled blood TCRbeta repertoires from subjects exposed to, actively infected with, or recovered from COVID-19 were included in the dataset. The repertoires were released in a freely available public database meant as a resource for research on the immune response to SARS-CoV-2. Samples came from the ongoing ImmuneRACE study (first 160 participants) plus 1,254 subjects from 6 global collaborators. A de-identified subject ID, COVID-19 status, age in years and sex were almost always included in the sample metadata. HLA class I and class II types, where available, came from metadata supplied by the sample provider rather than from assay-based typing. Study-wide conclusions, independent of this receptor: How much clinical and demographic metadata was included differed by source and by participant, and the metadata was provided uncurated.

The immunoSEQ Assay, a bias-controlled multiplex PCR, was used to amplify TCRbeta CDR3 regions from genomic DNA. The original pipeline was this. The number of nucleated cells in each sample was estimated from the amplification of reference gene primers within the assay. To quantify the absolute abundance of each unique TCRbeta CDR3 rearrangement, sequence reads were collapsed and filtered. For each sample, productive Simpson clonality was calculated as the square root of Simpson's diversity index across productive rearrangements. What TCRdb holds here is the immuneACCESS table cut down to in-frame rearrangements. Part of the clones is not present; checked against another copy, under half of the missing clones reflect an unresolved V gene, and the others are unexplained. That table is the source of V, J and clone size, and D and trimming were worked out from the DNA. Present in this sample are 290,000 or so clones, around 90% of which were seen just once. Around 2.1% of the sample is in the top ten clones.

Details on this clone: Its antigen has not been determined. No base quality values were provided; no much bigger clone lies one nucleotide off.

Whole blood was collected in K2EDTA tubes by collaborating institutions according to the institutions' own protocols. For TCRbeta analysis, collaborator samples were shipped as frozen whole blood, as isolated PBMCs, or as DNA extracted from either sample type. The germline V gene (reference sequence) specifies SEHNR as CDR1 and FQNEAQ as CDR2. The CDR3 measures 14 amino acids from cysteine to phenylalanine. Of the read, only the CDR3 DNA is kept; its 42 bases are in frame from base 1. V is pared back by 5 bases and J by 2 bases, with 12 bases lying between the germline termini. The rearranged chain carries TRBV7-9 and TRBJ2-5; too little of a D gene remains to name it. The specimen was peripheral blood. This clonotype was obtained from a young man with active or convalescent COVID-19. At the DNA level, the sequence is TGTGCCAGCAGCCCATTTGACACTCAAGAGACCCAGTACTTC. Translated, it reads CASSPFDTQETQYF.